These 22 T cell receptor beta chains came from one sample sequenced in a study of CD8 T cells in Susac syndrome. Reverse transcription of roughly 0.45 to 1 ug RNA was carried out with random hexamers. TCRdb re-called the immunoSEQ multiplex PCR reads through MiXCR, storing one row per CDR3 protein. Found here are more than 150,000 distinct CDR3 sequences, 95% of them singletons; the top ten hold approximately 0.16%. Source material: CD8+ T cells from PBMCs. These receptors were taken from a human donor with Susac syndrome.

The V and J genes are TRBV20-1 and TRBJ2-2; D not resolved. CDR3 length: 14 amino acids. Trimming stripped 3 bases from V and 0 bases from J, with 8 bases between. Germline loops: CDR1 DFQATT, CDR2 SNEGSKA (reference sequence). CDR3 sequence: CSASTLSNTGELFF. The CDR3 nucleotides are TGCAGTGCTAGTACCCTGTCGAACACCGGGGAGCTGTTTTTT.

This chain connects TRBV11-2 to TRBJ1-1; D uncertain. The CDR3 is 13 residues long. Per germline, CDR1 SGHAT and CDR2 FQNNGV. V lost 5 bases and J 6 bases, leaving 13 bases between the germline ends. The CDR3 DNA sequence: TGTGCCAGCAGCCCCCGTTCCGGGTCTGAAGCTTTCTTT. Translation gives CASSPRSGSEAFF.

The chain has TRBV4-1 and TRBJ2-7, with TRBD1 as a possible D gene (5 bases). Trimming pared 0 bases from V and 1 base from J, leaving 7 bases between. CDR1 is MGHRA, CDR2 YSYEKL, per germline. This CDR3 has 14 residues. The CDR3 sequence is CASSQEAGSYEQYF. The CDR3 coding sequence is TGCGCCAGCAGCCAAGAAGCAGGGTCCTACGAGCAGTACTTC.

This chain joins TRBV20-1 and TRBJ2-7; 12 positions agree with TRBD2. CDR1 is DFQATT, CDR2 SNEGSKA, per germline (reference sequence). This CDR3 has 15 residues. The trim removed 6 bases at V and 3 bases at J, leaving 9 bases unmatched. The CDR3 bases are TGCAGTGCCGACGGGACTAGCGGGTTAGACTACGAGCAGTACTTC. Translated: CSADGTSGLDYEQYF.

CDR3 loop: CASSLMGLAGEMGYTDTQYF. The CDR3 DNA reads TGTGCCAGCAGTTTGATGGGACTAGCGGGAGAGATGGGTTACACAGATACGCAGTATTTT. V gene TRBV12-3 or TRBV12-4 combines with J gene TRBJ2-3, with 14 bases that match TRBD2. J gave up 2 bases and V 3 bases, and 13 bases lay outside the gene matches. The CDR3 loop spans 20 amino acids.

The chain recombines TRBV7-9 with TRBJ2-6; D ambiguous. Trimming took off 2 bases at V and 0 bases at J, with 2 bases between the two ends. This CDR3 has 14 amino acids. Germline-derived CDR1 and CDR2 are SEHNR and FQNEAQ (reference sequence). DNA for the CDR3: TGTGCCAGCAGCTTAAACTCTGGGGCCAACGTCCTGACTTTC. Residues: CASSLNSGANVLTF.

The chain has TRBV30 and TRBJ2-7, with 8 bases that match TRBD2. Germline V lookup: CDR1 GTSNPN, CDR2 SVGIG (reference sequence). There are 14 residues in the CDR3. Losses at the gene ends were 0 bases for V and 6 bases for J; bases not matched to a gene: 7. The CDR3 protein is CAWSVTGGGREQYF. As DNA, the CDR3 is TGTGCCTGGAGTGTAACCGGGGGGGGCCGCGAGCAGTACTTC.

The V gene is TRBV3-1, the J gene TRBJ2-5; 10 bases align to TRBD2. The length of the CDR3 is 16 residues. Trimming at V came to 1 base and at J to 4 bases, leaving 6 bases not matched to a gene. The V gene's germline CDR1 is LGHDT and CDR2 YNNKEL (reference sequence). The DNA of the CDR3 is TGTGCCAGCAGCCAAGGCGGTAGCGGGGGGTTAGAGACCCAGTACTTC. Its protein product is CASSQGGSGGLETQYF.

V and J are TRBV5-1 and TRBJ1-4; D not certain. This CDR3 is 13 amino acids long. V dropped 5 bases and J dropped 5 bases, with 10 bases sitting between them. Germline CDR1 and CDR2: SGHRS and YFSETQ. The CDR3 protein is CASSRSINEKLFF. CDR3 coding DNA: TGCGCCAGCAGTAGGTCAATCAATGAAAAACTGTTTTTT.

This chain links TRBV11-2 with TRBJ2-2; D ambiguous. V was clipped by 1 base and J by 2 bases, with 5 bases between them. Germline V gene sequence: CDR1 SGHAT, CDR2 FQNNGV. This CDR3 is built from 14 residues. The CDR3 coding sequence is TGTGCCAGCAGCTTAGCAAGAAACACCGGGGAGCTGTTTTTT. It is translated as CASSLARNTGELFF.

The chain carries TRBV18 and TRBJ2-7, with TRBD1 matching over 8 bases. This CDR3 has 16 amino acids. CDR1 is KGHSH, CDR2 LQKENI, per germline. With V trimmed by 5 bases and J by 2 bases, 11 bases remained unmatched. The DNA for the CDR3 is TGTGCCAGCTCAGGCGAAATGACAGGGGTAACCTACGAGCAGTACTTC. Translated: CASSGEMTGVTYEQYF.

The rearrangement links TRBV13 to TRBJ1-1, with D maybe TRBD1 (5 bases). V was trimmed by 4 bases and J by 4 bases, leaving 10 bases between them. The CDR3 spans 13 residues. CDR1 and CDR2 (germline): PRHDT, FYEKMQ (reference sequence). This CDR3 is CASSSRGFTEAFF. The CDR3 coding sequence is TGTGCCAGCAGCTCCCGGGGGTTCACTGAAGCTTTCTTT.

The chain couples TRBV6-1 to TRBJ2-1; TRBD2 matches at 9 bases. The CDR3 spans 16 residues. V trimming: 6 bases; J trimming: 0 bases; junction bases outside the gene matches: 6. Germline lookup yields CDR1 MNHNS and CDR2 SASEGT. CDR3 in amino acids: CASRSLSGSSYNEQFF. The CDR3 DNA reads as TGTGCCAGCAGATCCCTTAGCGGGAGCTCCTACAATGAGCAGTTCTTC.

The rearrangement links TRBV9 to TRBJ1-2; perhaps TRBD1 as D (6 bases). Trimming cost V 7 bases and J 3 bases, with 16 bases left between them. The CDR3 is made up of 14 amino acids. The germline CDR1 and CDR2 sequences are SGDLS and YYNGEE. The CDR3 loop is CASGGAGAYYGYTF. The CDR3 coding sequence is TGTGCCAGCGGCGGGGCAGGGGCTTACTATGGCTACACCTTC.

The CDR3 bases are TGTGCCAGCAGCTTAAACAGGGGAACTAATGAAAAACTGTTTTTT. As protein: CASSLNRGTNEKLFF. The rearrangement uses TRBV7-6 and TRBJ1-4, with 7 nucleotides matching TRBD1. This CDR3 has 15 amino acids. The germline CDR1 and CDR2 sequences are SGHVS and FNYEAQ. V trimming: 2 bases; J trimming: 1 base; junction bases outside the gene matches: 1.

The CDR3, as DNA: TGTGCCAGCAGCGACTGGAGCTCCTACAATGAGCAGTTCTTC. It is translated as CASSDWSSYNEQFF. The rearrangement joins TRBV3-1 to TRBJ2-1; unclear D gene. V was shortened by 5 bases and J by 0 bases, with 8 bases between the two germline ends. The CDR3 is made up of 14 amino acids. Germline V gene data show CDR1 as LGHDT and CDR2 as YNNKEL (reference sequence).

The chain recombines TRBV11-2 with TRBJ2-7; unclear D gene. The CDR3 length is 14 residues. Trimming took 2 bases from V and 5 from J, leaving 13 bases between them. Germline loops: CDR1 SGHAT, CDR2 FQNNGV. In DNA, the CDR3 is TGTGCCAGCAGCTTAATGGGCATTTCCCACGAGCAGTACTTC. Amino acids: CASSLMGISHEQYF.

The CDR3 is CASSGTGYEKLFF. CDR3 DNA sequence: TGTGCCAGCAGTGGGACAGGGTATGAAAAACTGTTTTTT. This sequence joins TRBV2 and TRBJ1-4; 8 bases align to TRBD1. The CDR3 length is 13 residues. J lost 6 bases, V lost 4 bases, and 1 base had no gene match. Per the germline V gene, CDR1 is SNHLY and CDR2 is FYNNEI.

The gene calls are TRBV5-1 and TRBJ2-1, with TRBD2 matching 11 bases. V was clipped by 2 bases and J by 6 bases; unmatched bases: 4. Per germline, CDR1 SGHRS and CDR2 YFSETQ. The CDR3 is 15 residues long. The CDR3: CASSFTSGRTNEQFF. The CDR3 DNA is TGCGCCAGCAGCTTCACTAGCGGGAGAACCAATGAGCAGTTCTTC.

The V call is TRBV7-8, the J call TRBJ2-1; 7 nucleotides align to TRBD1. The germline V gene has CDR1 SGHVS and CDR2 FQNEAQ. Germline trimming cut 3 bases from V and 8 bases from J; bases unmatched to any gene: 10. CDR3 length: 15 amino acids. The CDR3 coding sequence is TGTGCCAGCAGCTTCGGGACAGTCCTTTACGATGAGCAGTTCTTC. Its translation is CASSFGTVLYDEQFF.

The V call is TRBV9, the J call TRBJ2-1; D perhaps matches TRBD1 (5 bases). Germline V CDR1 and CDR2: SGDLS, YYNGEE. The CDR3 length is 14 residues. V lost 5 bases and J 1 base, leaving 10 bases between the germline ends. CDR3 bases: TGTGCCAGCAGTGGCAGGGTATCCTACAATGAGCAGTTCTTC. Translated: CASSGRVSYNEQFF.

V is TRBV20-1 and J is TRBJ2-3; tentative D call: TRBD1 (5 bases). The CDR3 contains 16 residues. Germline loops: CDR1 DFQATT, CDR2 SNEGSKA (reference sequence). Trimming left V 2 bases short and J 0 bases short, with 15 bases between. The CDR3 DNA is TGCAGTGCTAGACCGTTCCAGGGTTCTAGCACAGATACGCAGTATTTT. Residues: CSARPFQGSSTDTQYF.